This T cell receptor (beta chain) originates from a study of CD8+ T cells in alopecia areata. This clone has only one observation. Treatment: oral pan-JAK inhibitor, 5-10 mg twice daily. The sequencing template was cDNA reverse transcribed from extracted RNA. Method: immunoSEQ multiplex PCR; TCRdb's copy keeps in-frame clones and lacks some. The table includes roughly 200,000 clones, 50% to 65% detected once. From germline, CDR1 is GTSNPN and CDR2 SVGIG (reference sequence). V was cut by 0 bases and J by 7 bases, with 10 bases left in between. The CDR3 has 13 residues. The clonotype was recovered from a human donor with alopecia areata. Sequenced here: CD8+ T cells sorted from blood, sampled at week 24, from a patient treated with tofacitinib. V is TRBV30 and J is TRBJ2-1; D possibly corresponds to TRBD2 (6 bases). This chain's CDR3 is CAWSVGTFNEQFF. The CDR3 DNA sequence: TGTGCCTGGAGTGTAGGGACTTTTAATGAGCAGTTCTTC.